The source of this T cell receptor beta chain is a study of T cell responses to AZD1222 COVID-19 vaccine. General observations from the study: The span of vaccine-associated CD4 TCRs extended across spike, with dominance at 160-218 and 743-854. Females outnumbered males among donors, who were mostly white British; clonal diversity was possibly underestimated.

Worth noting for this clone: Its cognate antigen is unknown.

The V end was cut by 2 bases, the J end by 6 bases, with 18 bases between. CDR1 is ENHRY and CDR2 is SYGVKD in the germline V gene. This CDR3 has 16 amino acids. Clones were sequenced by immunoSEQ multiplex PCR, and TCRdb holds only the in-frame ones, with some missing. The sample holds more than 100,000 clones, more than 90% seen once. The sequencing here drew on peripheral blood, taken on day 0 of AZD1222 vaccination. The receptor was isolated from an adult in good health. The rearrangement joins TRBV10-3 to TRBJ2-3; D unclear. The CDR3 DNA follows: TGTGCCATCAGTGAGGTTGTGGCCAAACAAAAGGATACGCAGTATTTT. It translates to CAISEVVAKQKDTQYF.